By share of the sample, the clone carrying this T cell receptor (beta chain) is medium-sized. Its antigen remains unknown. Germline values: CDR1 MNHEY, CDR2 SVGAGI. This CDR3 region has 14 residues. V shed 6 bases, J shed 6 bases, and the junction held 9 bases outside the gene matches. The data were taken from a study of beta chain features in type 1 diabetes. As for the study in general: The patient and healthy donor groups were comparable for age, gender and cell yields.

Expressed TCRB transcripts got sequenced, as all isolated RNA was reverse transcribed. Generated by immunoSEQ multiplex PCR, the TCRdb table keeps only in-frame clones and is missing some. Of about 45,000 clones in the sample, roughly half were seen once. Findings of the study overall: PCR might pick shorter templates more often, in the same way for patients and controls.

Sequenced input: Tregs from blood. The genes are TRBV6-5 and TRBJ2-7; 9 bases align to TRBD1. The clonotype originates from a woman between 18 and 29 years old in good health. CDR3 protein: CASSRPGQGGEQYF. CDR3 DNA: TGTGCCAGCAGCCGACCGGGACAGGGTGGCGAGCAGTACTTC.